The present entry profiles one TCR beta chain with its context. What it recognizes is unknown. The data were obtained in a study of cytomegalovirus exposure and HLA in healthy donors. Overall study findings and caveats: Among the CMV-associated chains, three were confirmed in vitro as specific for CMV antigens.

The PCR was carried out with 60 Vbeta primers and 13 Jbeta primers. Original processing methods: Later work found 80 million or so unique TCR beta chains, with about 10 million shared. Some clones are missing from TCRdb's copy, which holds only in-frame ones; the method was immunoSEQ multiplex PCR. D and trimming come from the DNA, and the V and J calls and clone size come from that table. Here the sample spans a few hundred thousand clones, roughly 80% being singletons. V lost 2 bases and J lost 1, with 5 bases in between. The length of the CDR3 is 13 residues. Germline CDR1 is MNHEY and CDR2 is SMNVEV (reference sequence).

The chain uses TRBV27 and TRBJ1-1, with no clear D. The sample was PBMCs. The clonotype originates from a man aged 30 to 45 in good health and CMV-seronegative. CDR3 in amino acids: CASSLIENTEAFF. Written as DNA, the CDR3 is TGTGCCAGCAGTTTAATAGAGAACACTGAAGCTTTCTTT.